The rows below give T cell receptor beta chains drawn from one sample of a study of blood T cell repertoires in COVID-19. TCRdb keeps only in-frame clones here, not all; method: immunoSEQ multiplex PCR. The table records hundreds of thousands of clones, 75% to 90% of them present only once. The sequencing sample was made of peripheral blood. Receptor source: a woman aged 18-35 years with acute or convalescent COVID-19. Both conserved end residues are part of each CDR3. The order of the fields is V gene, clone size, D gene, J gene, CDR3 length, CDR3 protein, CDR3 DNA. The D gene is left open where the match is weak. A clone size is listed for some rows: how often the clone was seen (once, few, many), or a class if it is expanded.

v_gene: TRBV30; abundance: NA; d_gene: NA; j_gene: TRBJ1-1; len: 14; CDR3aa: CAWTPDPRGTEAFF; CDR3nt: TGTGCCTGGACTCCTGACCCGCGGGGGACTGAAGCTTTCTTT
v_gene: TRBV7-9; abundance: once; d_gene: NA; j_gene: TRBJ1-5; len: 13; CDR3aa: CASSSYEVQPQHF; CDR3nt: TGTGCCAGCAGCTCCTACGAGGTTCAGCCCCAGCATTTT
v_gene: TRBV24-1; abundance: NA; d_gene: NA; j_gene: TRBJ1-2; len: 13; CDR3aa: CATSSPPDYGYTF; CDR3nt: TGTGCCACCTCGTCTCCTCCGGACTATGGCTACACCTTC
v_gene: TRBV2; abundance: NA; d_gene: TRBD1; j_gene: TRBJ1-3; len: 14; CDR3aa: CATIPDRVSVTIYF; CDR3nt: TGTGCCACCATCCCGGACAGGGTTAGCGTAACCATATATTTT
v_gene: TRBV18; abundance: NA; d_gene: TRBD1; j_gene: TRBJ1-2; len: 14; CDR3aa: CASSPGQPNYGYTF; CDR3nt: TGTGCCAGCTCACCGGGACAGCCTAACTATGGCTACACCTTC
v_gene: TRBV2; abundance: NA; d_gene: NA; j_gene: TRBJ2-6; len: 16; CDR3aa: CASSGPDSSGANVLTF; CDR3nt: TGTGCCAGCAGTGGCCCGGACAGCTCTGGGGCCAACGTCCTGACTTTC
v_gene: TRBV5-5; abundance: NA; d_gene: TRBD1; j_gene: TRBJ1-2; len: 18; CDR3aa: CASSYLRQGYHPNYGYTF; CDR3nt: TGTGCCAGCAGCTACTTAAGACAGGGCTACCACCCAAACTATGGCTACACCTTC
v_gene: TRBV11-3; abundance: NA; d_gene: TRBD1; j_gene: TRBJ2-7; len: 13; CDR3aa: CASSLVGTGEQYF; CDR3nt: TGTGCCAGCAGCTTAGTCGGGACAGGCGAGCAGTACTTC
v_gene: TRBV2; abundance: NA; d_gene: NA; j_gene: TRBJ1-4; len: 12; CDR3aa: CASIRGGEKLFF; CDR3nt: TGTGCCAGCATTAGGGGTGGAGAAAAACTGTTTTTT
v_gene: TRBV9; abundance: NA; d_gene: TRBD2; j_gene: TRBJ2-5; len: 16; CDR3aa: CASSVEGGGAGETQYF; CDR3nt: TGTGCCAGCAGCGTAGAGGGCGGGGGGGCCGGTGAGACCCAGTACTTC
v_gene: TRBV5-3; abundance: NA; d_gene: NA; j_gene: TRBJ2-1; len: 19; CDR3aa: CARSPPTEEGISSYNEQFF; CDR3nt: TGTGCCAGAAGCCCCCCGACAGAGGAAGGAATAAGCTCCTACAATGAGCAGTTCTTC
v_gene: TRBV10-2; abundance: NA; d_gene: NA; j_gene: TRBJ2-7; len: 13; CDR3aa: CASLEGRHYEQYF; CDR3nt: TGCGCCAGCCTCGAGGGCCGCCACTACGAGCAGTACTTC
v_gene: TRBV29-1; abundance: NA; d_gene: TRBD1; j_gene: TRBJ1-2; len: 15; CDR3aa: CSVEDQGQGPGGYTF; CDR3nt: TGCAGCGTTGAAGATCAGGGACAGGGGCCGGGTGGCTACACCTTC
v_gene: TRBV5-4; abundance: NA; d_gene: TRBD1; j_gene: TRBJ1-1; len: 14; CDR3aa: CASSPGQTRTEAFF; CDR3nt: TGTGCCAGCAGCCCGGGACAGACGAGGACTGAAGCTTTCTTT
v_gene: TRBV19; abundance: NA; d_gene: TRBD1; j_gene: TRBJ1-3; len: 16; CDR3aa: CASTRDRIFSGNTIYF; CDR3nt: TGTGCCAGTACACGGGACAGGATTTTCTCTGGAAACACCATATATTTT
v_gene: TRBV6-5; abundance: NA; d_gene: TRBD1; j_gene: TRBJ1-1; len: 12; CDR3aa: CASSLGDSEAFF; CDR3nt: TGTGCCAGTTCCTTAGGGGACAGTGAAGCTTTCTTT
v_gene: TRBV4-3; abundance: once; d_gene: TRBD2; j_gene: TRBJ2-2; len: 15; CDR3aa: CASSPQRGGTGELFF; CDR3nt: TGCGCCAGCAGCCCTCAGCGGGGGGGCACCGGGGAGCTGTTTTTT
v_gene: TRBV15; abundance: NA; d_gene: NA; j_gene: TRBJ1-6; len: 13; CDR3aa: CATSRDAGGTLHF; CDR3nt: TGTGCCACCAGCAGAGATGCGGGGGGGACCCTCCACTTT
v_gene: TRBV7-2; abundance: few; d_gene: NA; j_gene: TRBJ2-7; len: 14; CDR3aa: CASSPRVTLYEQYF; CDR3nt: TGTGCCAGCAGCCCCCGGGTCACACTCTACGAGCAGTACTTC
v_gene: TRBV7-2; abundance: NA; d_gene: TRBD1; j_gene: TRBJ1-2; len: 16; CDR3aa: CASSLKGDRGFGGYTF; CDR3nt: TGTGCCAGCAGCTTAAAGGGGGACAGGGGTTTTGGAGGCTACACCTTC
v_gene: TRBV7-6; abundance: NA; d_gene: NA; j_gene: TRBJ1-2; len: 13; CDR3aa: CASSGRGGYGYTF; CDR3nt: TGTGCCAGCAGCGGCAGGGGTGGATATGGCTACACCTTC
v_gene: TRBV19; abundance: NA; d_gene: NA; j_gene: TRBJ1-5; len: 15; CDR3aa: CASSPSAGGNQPQHF; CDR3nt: TGTGCCAGTAGTCCCTCGGCAGGGGGCAATCAGCCCCAGCATTTT
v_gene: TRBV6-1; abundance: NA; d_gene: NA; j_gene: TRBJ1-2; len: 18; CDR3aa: CASSEAKMRVGGHYGYTF; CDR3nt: TGTGCCAGCAGTGAAGCAAAGATGAGGGTGGGGGGTCACTATGGCTACACCTTC
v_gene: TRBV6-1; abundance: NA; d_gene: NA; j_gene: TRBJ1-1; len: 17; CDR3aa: CASSERYRRTLNTEAFF; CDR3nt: TGTGCCAGCAGTGAACGGTACAGGCGAACTTTGAACACTGAAGCTTTCTTT
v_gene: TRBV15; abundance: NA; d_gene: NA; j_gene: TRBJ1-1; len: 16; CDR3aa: CATSSWDTSMNTEAFF; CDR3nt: TGTGCCACCAGCAGTTGGGACACCTCCATGAACACTGAAGCTTTCTTT
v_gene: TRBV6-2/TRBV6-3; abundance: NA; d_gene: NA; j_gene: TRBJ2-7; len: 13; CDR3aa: CASSYVTGREQYF; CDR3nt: TGTGCCAGCAGTTATGTGACAGGCCGCGAGCAGTACTTC
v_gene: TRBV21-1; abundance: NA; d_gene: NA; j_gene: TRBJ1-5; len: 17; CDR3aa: CASSKGLGAEGNQPQHF; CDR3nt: TGTGCCAGCAGCAAAGGTTTAGGGGCAGAAGGCAATCAGCCCCAGCATTTT
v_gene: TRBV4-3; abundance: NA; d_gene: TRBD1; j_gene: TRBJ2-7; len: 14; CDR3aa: CASSLRTGLYEQYF; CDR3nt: TGCGCCAGCAGCCTTCGGACAGGCCTGTACGAGCAGTACTTC
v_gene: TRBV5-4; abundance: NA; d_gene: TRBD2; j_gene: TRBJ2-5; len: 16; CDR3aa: CASSLAFTGGPETQYF; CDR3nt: TGTGCCAGCAGCTTGGCCTTTACGGGGGGGCCTGAGACCCAGTACTTC
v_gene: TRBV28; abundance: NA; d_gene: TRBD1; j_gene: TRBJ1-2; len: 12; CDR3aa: CASLKTGYGYTF; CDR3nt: TGTGCCAGCCTCAAGACAGGGTATGGCTACACCTTC
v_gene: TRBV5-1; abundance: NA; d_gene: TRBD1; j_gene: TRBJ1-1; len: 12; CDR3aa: CASSLDRGEAFF; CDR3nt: TGCGCCAGCAGCTTGGACAGGGGTGAAGCTTTCTTT
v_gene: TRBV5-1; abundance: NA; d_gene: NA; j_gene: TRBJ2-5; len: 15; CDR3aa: CASSLGTLSQETQYF; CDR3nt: TGCGCCAGCAGCCTTGGGACACTTAGCCAAGAGACCCAGTACTTC
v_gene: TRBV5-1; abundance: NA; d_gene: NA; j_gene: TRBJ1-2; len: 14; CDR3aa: CASSLGQAAGGYTF; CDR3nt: TGCGCCAGCAGCTTGGGACAGGCTGCTGGGGGCTACACCTTC
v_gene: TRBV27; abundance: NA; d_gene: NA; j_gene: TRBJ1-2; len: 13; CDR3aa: CASSPRAGYGYTF; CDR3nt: TGTGCCAGCAGTCCCCGTGCGGGGTACGGCTACACCTTC
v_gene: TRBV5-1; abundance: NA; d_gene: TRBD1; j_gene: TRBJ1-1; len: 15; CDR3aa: CASSSRTGVNTEAFF; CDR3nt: TGCGCCAGCAGCAGCCGGACAGGGGTCAACACTGAAGCTTTCTTT
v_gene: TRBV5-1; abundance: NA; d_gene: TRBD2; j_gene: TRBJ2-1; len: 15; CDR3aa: CASSFRGGQYNEQFF; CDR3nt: TGCGCCAGCAGCTTCCGGGGGGGACAATACAATGAGCAGTTCTTC
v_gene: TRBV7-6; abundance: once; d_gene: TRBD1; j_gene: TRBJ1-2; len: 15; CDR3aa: CASSLTAGTGGGYTF; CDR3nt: TGTGCCAGCAGCTTAACGGCCGGGACAGGTGGGGGCTACACCTTC
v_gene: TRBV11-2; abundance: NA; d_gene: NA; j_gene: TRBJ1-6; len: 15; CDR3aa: CASTRGGGLDSPLHF; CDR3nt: TGTGCCAGCACCAGAGGGGGGGGCTTGGATTCACCCCTCCACTTT
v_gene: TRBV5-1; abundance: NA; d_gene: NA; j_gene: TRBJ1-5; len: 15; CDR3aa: CASSLAGDPGQPQHF; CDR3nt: TGCGCCAGCAGCTTGGCCGGGGATCCAGGTCAGCCCCAGCATTTT
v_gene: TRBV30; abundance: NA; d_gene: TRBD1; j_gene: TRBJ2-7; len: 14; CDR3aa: CAWIQRDRPYEQYF; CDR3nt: TGTGCCTGGATCCAACGGGACAGGCCTTACGAGCAGTACTTC
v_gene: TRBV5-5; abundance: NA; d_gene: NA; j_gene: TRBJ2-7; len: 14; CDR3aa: CASSHRDTTYEQYF; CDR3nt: TGTGCCAGCAGCCACCGGGACACAACCTACGAGCAGTACTTC